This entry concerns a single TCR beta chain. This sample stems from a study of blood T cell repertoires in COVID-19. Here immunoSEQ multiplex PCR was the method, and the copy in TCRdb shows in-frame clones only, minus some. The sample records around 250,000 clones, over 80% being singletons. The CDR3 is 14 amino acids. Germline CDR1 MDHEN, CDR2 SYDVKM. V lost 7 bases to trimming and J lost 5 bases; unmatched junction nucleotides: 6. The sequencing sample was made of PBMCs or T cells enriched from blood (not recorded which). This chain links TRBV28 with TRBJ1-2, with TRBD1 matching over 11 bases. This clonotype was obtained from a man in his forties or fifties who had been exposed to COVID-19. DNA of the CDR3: TGTGCCAGCATCTCCGGGACAGGGGGTTATGGCTACACCTTC. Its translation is CASISGTGGYGYTF.